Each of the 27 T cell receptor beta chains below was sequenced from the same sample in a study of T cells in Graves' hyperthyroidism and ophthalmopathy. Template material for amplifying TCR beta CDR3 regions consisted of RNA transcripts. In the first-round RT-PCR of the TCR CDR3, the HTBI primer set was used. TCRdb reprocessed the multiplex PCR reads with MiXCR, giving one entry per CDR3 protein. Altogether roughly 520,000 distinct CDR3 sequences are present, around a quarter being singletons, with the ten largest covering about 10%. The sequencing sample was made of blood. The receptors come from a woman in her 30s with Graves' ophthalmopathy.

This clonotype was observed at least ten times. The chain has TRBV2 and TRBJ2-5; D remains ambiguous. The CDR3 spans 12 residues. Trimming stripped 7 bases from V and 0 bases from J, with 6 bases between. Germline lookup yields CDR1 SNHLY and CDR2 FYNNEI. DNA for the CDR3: TGTGCCAGCATGGATGACCAAGAGACCCAGTACTTC. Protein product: CASMDDQETQYF.

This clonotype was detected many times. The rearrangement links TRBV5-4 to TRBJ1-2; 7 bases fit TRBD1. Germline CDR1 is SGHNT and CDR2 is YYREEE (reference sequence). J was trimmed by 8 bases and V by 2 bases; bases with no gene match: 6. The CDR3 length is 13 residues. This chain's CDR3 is CASSLKGGVGYTF. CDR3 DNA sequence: TGTGCCAGCAGCTTAAAAGGGGGCGTCGGCTACACCTTC.

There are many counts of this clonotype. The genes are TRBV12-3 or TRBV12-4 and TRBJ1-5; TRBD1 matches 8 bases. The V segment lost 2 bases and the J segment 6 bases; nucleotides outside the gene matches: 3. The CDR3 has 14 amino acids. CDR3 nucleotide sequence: TGTGCCAGCAGTTTAAGGACAGGGAGTCAGCCCCAGCATTTT. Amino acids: CASSLRTGSQPQHF.

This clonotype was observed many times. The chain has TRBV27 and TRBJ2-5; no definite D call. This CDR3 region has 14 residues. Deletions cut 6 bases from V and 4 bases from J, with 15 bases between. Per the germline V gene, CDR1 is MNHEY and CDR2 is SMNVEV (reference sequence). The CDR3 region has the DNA TGTGCCAGCAGCCTCCGTGCTAGGGCAGAGACCCAGTACTTC. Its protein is CASSLRARAETQYF.

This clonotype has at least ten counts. CDR3 nucleotide sequence: TGTGCCAGCAGTAATTCCGGGACAGCACTCTACGAGCAGTACTTC. Its translation: CASSNSGTALYEQYF. The chain is built from TRBV2 and TRBJ2-7; 7 positions match TRBD1. CDR1 is SNHLY, CDR2 FYNNEI, per germline. There are 15 residues in the CDR3. V trimming: 5 bases; J trimming: 3 bases; junction bases outside the gene matches: 10.

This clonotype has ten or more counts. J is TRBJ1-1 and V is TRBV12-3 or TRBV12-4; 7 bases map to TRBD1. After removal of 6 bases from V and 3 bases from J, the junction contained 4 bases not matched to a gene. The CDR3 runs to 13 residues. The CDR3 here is CASSFQGDTEAFF. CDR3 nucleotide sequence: TGTGCCAGCAGCTTTCAGGGGGACACTGAAGCTTTCTTT.

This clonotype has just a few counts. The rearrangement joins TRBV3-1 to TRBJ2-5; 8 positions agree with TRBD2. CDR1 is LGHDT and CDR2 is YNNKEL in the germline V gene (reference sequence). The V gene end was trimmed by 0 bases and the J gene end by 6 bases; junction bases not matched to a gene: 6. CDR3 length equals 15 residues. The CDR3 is CASSQEPREGKTQYF. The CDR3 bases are TGTGCCAGCAGCCAAGAGCCACGGGAGGGAAAGACCCAGTACTTC.

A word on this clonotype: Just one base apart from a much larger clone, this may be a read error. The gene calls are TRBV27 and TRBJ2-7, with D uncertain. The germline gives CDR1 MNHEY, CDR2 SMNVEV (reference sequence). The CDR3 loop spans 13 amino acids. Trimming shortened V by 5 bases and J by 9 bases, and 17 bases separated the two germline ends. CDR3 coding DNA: TGTGCCAGCAGTGCTATGGAGTTCCACGGGCAGTACTTC. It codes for CASSAMEFHGQYF.

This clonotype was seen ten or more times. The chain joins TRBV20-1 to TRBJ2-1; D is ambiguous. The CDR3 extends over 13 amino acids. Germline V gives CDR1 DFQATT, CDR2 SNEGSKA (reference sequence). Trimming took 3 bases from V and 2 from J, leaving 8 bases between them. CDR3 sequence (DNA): TGCAGTGCTAGGGGTAAAGCCTACAATGAGCAGTTCTTC. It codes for CSARGKAYNEQFF.

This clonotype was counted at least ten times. The CDR3 nucleotides are TGTGCCATCAGTAGACAGGGTAATAGCAATCAGCCCCAGCATTTT. This translates into CAISRQGNSNQPQHF. The chain employs TRBV10-3 and TRBJ1-5; 7 nucleotides align to TRBD1. Germline CDR1 is ENHRY and CDR2 is SYGVKD. J lost 0 bases, V lost 5 bases, and 4 bases had no gene match. The CDR3 has 15 amino acids.

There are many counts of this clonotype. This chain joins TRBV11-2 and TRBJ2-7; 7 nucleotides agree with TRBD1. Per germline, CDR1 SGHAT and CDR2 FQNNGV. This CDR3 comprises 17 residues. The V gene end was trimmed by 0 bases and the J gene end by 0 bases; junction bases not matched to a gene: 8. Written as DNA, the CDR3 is TGTGCCAGCAGCTTAGATTTGGGGACAGCCCTCTCCTACGAGCAGTACTTC. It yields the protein CASSLDLGTALSYEQYF.

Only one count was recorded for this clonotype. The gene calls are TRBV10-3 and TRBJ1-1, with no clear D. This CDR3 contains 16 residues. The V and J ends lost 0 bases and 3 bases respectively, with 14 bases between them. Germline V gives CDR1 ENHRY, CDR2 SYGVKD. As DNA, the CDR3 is TGTGCCATCAGTGAGTCCACGAAAGCACACCACACTGAAGCTTTCTTT. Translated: CAISESTKAHHTEAFF.

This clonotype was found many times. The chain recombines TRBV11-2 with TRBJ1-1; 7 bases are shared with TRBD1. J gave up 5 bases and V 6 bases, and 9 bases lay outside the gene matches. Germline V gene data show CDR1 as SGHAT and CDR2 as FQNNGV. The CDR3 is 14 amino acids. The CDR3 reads CASSPTRGRTEAFF. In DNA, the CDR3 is TGTGCCAGCAGTCCAACCAGGGGGAGGACTGAAGCTTTCTTT.

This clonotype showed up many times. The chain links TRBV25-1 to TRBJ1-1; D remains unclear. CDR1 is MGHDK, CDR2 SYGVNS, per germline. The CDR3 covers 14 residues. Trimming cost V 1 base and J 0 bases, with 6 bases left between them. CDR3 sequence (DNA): TGTGCCAGCAGTGAATTATCCATGAACACTGAAGCTTTCTTT. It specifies CASSELSMNTEAFF. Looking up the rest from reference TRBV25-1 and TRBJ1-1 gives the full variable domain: EADIYQTPRYLVIGTGKKITLECSQTMGHDKMYWYQQDPGMELHLIHYSYGVNSTEKGDLSSESTVSRIRTEHFPLTLESARPSHTSQYLCASSELSMNTEAFFGQGTRLTVV.

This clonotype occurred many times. CDR3 DNA: TGTGCCAGTATATCCGACCCCGGGGACGGCTACACCTTC. This translates into CASISDPGDGYTF. This chain links TRBV19 with TRBJ1-2, with D perhaps matching TRBD1 (5 bases). Germline V gene data show CDR1 as LNHDA and CDR2 as SQIVND (reference sequence). The CDR3 has 13 residues. Trimming shortened V by 7 bases and J by 8 bases, and 17 bases separated the two germline ends.

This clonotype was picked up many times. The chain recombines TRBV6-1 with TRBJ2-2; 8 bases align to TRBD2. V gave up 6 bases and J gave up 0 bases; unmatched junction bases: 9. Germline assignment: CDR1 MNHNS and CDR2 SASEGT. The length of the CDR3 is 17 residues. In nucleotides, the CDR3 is TGTGCCAGCAGCCACCCCCGGGGGGGGTCGAACACCGGGGAGCTGTTTTTT. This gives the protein CASSHPRGGSNTGELFF.

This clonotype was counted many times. CDR3 nucleotides: TGTGCCAGCAGCCCCACGGCGGTTATCACCGGGGAGCTGTTTTTT. This encodes CASSPTAVITGELFF. The V call is TRBV7-9, the J call TRBJ2-2, with D unresolved. CDR3 size: 15 residues. Germline V lookup: CDR1 SEHNR, CDR2 FQNEAQ (reference sequence). With 5 bases removed from V and 4 bases from J, the gap between germline ends came to 14 bases. The whole variable domain, filled in from reference TRBV7-9 and TRBJ2-2, reads DTGVSQNPRHKITKRGQNVTFRCDPISEHNRLYWYRQTLGQGPEFLTYFQNEAQLEKSRLLSDRFSAERPKGSFSTLEIQRTEQGDSAMYLCASSPTAVITGELFFGEGSRLTVL.

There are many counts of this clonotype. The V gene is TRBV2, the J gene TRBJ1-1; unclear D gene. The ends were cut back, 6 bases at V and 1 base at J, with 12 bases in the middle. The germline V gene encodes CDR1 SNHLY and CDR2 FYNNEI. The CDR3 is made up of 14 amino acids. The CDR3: CASRGMGSNTEAFF. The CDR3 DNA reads TGTGCCAGCAGGGGGATGGGCTCGAACACTGAAGCTTTCTTT.

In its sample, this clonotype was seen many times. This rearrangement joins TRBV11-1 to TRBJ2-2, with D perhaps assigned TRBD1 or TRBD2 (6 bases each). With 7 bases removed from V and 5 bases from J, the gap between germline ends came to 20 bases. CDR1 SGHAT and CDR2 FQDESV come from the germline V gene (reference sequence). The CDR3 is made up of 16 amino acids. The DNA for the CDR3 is TGTGCCAGCAAGTGGGAGGACACCCAGGGGACCGGGGAGCTGTTTTTT. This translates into CASKWEDTQGTGELFF.

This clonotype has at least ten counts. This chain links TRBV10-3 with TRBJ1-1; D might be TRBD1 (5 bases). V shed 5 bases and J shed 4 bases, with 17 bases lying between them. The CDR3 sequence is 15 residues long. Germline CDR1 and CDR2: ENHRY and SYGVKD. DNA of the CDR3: TGTGCCATCAGTCAACGGGACCTCCCCGGCACTGAAGCTTTCTTT. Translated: CAISQRDLPGTEAFF.

The CDR3 protein is CASTWTGRSNQPQHF. The DNA for the CDR3 is TGTGCCAGTACTTGGACAGGTCGTAGCAATCAGCCCCAGCATTTT. The J gene is TRBJ1-5, the V gene TRBV19, with 7 bases identical to TRBD1. There are 15 residues in the CDR3. V lost 7 bases to trimming and J lost 0 bases; unmatched junction nucleotides: 6. Germline CDR1 and CDR2: LNHDA and SQIVND (reference sequence).

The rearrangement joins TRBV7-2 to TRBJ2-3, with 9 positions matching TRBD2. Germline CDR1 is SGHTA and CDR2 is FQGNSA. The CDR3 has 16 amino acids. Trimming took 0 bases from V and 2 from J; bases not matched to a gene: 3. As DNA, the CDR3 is TGTGCCAGCAGCTTAGCTAGCGGGGGCTACACAGATACGCAGTATTTT. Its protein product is CASSLASGGYTDTQYF.

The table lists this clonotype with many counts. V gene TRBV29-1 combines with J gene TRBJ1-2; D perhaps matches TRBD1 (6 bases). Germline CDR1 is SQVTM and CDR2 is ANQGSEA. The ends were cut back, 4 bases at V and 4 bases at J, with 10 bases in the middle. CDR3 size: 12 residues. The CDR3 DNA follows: TGCAGCGTTGCGGACAGACTCTATGGCTACACCTTC. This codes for CSVADRLYGYTF.

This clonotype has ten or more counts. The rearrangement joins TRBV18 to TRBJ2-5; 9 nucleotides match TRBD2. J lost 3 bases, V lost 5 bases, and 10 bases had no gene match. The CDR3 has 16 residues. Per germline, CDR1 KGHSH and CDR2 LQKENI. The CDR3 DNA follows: TGTGCCAGCTCAAACCTAGCGGGGATAAATAAAGAGACCCAGTACTTC. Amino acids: CASSNLAGINKETQYF.

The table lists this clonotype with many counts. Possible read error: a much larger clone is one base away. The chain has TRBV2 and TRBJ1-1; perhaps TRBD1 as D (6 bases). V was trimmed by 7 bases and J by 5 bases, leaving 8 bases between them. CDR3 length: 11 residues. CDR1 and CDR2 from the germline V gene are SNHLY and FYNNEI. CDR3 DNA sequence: TGTGCCAGCAAGGGGGAAACTGAAGCTTTCTTT. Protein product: CASKGETEAFF. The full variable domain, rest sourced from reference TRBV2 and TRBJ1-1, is EPEVTQTPSHQVTQMGQEVILRCVPISNHLYFYWYRQILGQKVEFLVSFYNNEISEKSEIFDDQFSVERPDGSNFTLKIRSTKLEDSAMYFCASKGETEAFFGQGTRLTVV.

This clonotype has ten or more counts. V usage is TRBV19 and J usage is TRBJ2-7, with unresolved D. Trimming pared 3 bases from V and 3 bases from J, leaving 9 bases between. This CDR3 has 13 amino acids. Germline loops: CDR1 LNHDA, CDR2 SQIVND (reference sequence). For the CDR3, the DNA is TGTGCCAGTAGTATCTTCGGAAGCTACGAGCAGTACTTC. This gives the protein CASSIFGSYEQYF.

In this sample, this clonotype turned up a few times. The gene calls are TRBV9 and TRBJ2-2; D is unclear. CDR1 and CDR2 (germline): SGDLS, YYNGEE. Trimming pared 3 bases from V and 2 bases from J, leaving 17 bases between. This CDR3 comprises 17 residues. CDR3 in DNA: TGTGCCAGCAGCGAAAAAGTACAGTTCGGAAACACCGGGGAGCTGTTTTTT. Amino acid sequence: CASSEKVQFGNTGELFF.